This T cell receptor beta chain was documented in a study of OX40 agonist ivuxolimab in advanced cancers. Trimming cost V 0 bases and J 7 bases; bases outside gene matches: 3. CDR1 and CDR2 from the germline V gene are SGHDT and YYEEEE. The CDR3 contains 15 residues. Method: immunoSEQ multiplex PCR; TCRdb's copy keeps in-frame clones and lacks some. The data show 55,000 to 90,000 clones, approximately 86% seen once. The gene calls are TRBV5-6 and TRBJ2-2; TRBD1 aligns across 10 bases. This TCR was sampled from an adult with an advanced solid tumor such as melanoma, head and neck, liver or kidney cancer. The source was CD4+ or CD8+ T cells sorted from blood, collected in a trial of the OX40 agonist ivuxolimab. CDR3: CASSLVTGGFGELFF. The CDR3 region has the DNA TGTGCCAGCAGCTTGGTGACAGGGGGCTTCGGGGAGCTGTTTTTT.